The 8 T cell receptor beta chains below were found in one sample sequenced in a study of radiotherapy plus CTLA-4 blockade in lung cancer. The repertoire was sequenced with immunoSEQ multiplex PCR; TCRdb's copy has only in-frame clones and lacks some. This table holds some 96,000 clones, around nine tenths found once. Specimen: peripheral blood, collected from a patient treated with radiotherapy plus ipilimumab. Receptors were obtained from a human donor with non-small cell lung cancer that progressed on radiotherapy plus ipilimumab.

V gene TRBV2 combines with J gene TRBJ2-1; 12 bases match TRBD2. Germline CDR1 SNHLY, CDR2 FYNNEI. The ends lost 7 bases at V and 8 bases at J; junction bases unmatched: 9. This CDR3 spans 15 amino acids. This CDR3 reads CASNRLAGAGDEQFF. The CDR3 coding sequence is TGTGCCAGCAACCGACTAGCGGGAGCTGGAGATGAGCAGTTCTTC. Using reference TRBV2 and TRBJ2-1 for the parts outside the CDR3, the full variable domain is EPEVTQTPSHQVTQMGQEVILRCVPISNHLYFYWYRQILGQKVEFLVSFYNNEISEKSEIFDDQFSVERPDGSNFTLKIRSTKLEDSAMYFCASNRLAGAGDEQFFGPGTRLTVL.

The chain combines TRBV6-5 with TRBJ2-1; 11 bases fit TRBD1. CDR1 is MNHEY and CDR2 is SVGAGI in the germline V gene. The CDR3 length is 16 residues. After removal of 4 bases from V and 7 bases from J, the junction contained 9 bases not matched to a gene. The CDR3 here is CASSSGTGGVTNEQFF. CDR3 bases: TGTGCCAGCAGTTCCGGGACAGGGGGAGTAACTAATGAGCAGTTCTTC.

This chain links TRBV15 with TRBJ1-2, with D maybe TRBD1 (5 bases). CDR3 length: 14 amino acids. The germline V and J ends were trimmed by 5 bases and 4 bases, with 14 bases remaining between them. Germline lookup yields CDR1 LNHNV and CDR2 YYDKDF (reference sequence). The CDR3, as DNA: TGTGCCACCAGCCCCCGGGACCCAGGCTATGGCTACACCTTC. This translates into CATSPRDPGYGYTF.

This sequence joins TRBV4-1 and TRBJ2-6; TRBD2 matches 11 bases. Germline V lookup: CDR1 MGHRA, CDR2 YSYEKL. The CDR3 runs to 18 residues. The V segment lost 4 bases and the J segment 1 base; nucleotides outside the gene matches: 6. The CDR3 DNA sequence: TGCGCCAGCAGCCTACTAGCGGGAGAACTGTCTGGGGCCAACGTCCTGACTTTC. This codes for CASSLLAGELSGANVLTF.

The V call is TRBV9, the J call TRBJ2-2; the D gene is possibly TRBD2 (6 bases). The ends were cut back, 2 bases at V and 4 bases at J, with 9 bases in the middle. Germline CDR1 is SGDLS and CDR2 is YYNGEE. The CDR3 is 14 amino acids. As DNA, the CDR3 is TGTGCCAGCAGCGTGGGGGGAAGCACCGGGGAGCTGTTTTTT. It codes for CASSVGGSTGELFF. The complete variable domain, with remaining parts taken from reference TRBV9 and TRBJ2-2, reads DSGVTQTPKHLITATGQRVTLRCSPRSGDLSVYWYQQSLDQGLQFLIQYYNGEERAKGNILERFSAQQFPDLHSELNLSSLELGDSALYFCASSVGGSTGELFFGEGSRLTVL.

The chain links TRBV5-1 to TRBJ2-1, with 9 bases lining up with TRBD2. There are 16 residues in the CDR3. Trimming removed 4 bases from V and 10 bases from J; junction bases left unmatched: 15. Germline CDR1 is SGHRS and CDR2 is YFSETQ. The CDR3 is CASSLGASGIFGEQFF. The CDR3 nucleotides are TGCGCCAGCAGCCTTGGGGCTAGCGGGATCTTCGGAGAGCAGTTCTTC. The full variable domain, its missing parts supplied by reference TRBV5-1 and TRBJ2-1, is KAGVTQTPRYLIKTRGQQVTLSCSPISGHRSVSWYQQTPGQGLQFLFEYFSETQRNKGNFPGRFSGRQFSNSRSEMNVSTLELGDSALYLCASSLGASGIFGEQFFGPGTRLTVL.

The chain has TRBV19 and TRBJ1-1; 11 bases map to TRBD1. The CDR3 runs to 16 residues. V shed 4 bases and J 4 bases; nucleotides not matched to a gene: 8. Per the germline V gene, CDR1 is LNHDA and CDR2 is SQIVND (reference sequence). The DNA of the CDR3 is TGTGCCAGTAGTACCCGGACAGGGGGCGCCGGCACTGAAGCTTTCTTT. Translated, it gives CASSTRTGGAGTEAFF.

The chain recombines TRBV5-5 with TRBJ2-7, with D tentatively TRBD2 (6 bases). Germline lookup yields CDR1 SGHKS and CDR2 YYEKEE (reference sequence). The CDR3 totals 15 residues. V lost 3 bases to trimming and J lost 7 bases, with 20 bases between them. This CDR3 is CASSYVAASLLEQYF. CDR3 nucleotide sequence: TGTGCCAGCAGCTACGTAGCGGCCTCTCTCTTAGAGCAGTACTTC.